These 18 T cell receptor beta chains came from one sample sequenced in a study of CD8 T cells in ankylosing spondylitis. MiXCR, applied by TCRdb to the 5' RACE reads, yields one record per CDR3 protein. The table records under 250,000 distinct CDR3 sequences, 32% of them present only once. Input material: blood, either unsorted or a sorted T cell fraction (not recorded which). The receptors derive from a male donor with ankylosing spondylitis or in good health (not recorded which).

The chain combines TRBV28 with TRBJ2-3; D tentatively reads TRBD1 or TRBD2 (5 bases each). Trimming took off 4 bases at V and 2 bases at J, with 16 bases between the two ends. Looked up from germline, CDR1 is MDHEN and CDR2 is SYDVKM. This CDR3 contains 16 residues. The CDR3 is CASSSQGVGITDTQYF. CDR3 in DNA: TGTGCCAGCAGTTCTCAGGGAGTAGGAATCACAGATACGCAGTATTTT.

The rearrangement uses TRBV10-3 and TRBJ2-7; 10 bases are shared with TRBD1. Trimming cost V 10 bases and J 1 base; bases outside gene matches: 7. Germline values: CDR1 ENHRY, CDR2 SYGVKD. The CDR3 is made up of 14 amino acids. CDR3 loop: CASAGDRGSYEQYF. CDR3 coding DNA: TGTGCCAGCGCGGGGGACAGGGGTTCCTACGAGCAGTACTTC.

This clonotype was counted between two and nine times. The chain couples TRBV29-1 to TRBJ2-7, with unresolved D. CDR1 and CDR2 from the germline V gene are SQVTM and ANQGSEA. The V end lost 2 bases, the J end lost 2 bases, and 10 bases lay between the germline ends. The CDR3 has 13 amino acids. This CDR3 is CSVEQDSPYEQYF. In DNA form, the CDR3 reads TGCAGCGTTGAACAGGATTCCCCCTACGAGCAGTACTTC.

In this sample, this clonotype turned up many times. The rearrangement links TRBV20-1 to TRBJ2-3; D is perhaps TRBD2 (6 bases). The CDR3 loop spans 14 amino acids. Germline-derived CDR1 and CDR2 are DFQATT and SNEGSKA (reference sequence). Trimming shortened V by 3 bases and J by 3 bases, and 13 bases separated the two germline ends. The CDR3 loop reads CSASSGRVTDTQYF. The DNA of the CDR3 is TGCAGTGCTAGTAGCGGCAGGGTAACAGATACGCAGTATTTT.

V is TRBV12-3 or TRBV12-4 and J is TRBJ2-3; 10 nucleotides match TRBD2. The CDR3 consists of 16 residues. Losses at the gene ends were 3 bases for V and 5 bases for J; bases not matched to a gene: 8. The CDR3 DNA follows: TGTGCCAGCAGTTTGAGGGCTAGCGGGGGAGGAGATACGCAGTATTTT. Its translation is CASSLRASGGGDTQYF.

The chain couples TRBV5-1 to TRBJ2-5, with D perhaps TRBD1 or TRBD2 (6 bases each). The CDR3 sequence is 15 residues long. CDR1 is SGHRS and CDR2 is YFSETQ in the germline V gene. V lost 0 bases and J lost 4, with 13 bases in between. The CDR3 DNA reads TGCGCCAGCAGCTTGGTGGGGGGCCGGGGAGAGACCCAGTACTTC. Translation gives CASSLVGGRGETQYF. Supplemented by reference TRBV5-1 and TRBJ2-5, the full variable domain reads KAGVTQTPRYLIKTRGQQVTLSCSPISGHRSVSWYQQTPGQGLQFLFEYFSETQRNKGNFPGRFSGRQFSNSRSEMNVSTLELGDSALYLCASSLVGGRGETQYFGPGTRLLVL.

This clonotype was picked up a small number of times. The J gene is TRBJ2-5, the V gene TRBV12-3 or TRBV12-4; D is undetermined. CDR3 length: 14 residues. V was trimmed by 6 bases and J by 5 bases, leaving 16 bases between them. Here the CDR3 reads CASSPGILPETQYF. In nucleotides, the CDR3 is TGTGCCAGCAGCCCGGGTATTCTCCCGGAGACCCAGTACTTC.

The gene calls are TRBV5-1 and TRBJ2-1; 9 nucleotides agree with TRBD1. V shed 9 bases, J shed 8 bases, and the junction held 12 bases outside the gene matches. The CDR3 consists of 14 residues. Per the germline V gene, CDR1 is SGHRS and CDR2 is YFSETQ. CDR3 bases: TGCGCCACCTCCATCGGGGACAGGGTACATGAGCAGTTCTTC. Its translation is CATSIGDRVHEQFF.

The V and J genes are TRBV6-1 and TRBJ2-1, with D tentatively TRBD1 (6 bases). CDR1 MNHNS and CDR2 SASEGT come from the germline V gene. The CDR3 runs 12 residues. Trimming cost V 5 bases and J 8 bases, with 10 bases left between them. CDR3 amino acids: CASSLQGHEQFF. DNA of the CDR3: TGTGCCAGCAGTCTACAGGGCCATGAGCAGTTCTTC.

The CDR3 region has the DNA TGCAGCGCTAACCGAGGGGACGAGCAGTACTTC. Its translation: CSANRGDEQYF. The chain recombines TRBV29-1 with TRBJ2-7; D is tentatively TRBD1 or TRBD2 (5 bases each). The germline CDR1 and CDR2 sequences are SQVTM and ANQGSEA. V was cut by 7 bases and J by 5 bases, with 12 bases left in between. The CDR3 sequence is 11 residues long.

This clonotype has a handful of counts. The V call is TRBV20-1, the J call TRBJ2-6; D possibly corresponds to TRBD1 (6 bases). V dropped 3 bases and J dropped 0 bases, with 9 bases sitting between them. The CDR3 is made up of 15 amino acids. CDR1 and CDR2 from the germline V gene are DFQATT and SNEGSKA (reference sequence). Here the CDR3 DNA reads TGCAGTGCTAGCGACAGGTCCTCTGGGGCCAACGTCCTGACTTTC. Amino acids: CSASDRSSGANVLTF.

This clonotype was seen more than once but under ten times. V gene TRBV20-1 combines with J gene TRBJ2-7; D may correspond to TRBD1 or TRBD2 (5 bases each). Germline CDR1 is DFQATT and CDR2 is SNEGSKA (reference sequence). V shed 6 bases and J shed 2 bases, with 14 bases lying between them. This CDR3 comprises 13 residues. In nucleotides, the CDR3 is TGCAGTGCCAACCGGGACGGAGCCTACGAGCAGTACTTC. As protein: CSANRDGAYEQYF.

The V and J genes are TRBV20-1 and TRBJ2-7, with D perhaps matching TRBD1 (6 bases). This CDR3 region has 12 residues. The germline V gene encodes CDR1 DFQATT and CDR2 SNEGSKA (reference sequence). Trimming removed 6 bases at V and 4 bases at J, with 13 bases between. CDR3 sequence (DNA): TGCAGTGCGCCAGGGGAATTTTACGAGCAGTACTTC. It codes for CSAPGEFYEQYF.

The rearrangement uses TRBV10-3 and TRBJ2-7; no firm D call. Per the germline V gene, CDR1 is ENHRY and CDR2 is SYGVKD. This CDR3 comprises 13 residues. V lost 6 bases to trimming and J lost 5 bases, with 14 bases between them. As DNA, the CDR3 is TGTGCCATCAGGCAGACACAAACTAACGAGCAGTACTTC. Its protein product is CAIRQTQTNEQYF.

The table lists this clonotype with a few counts. V is TRBV28 and J is TRBJ2-4; D is possibly TRBD2 (5 bases). The length of the CDR3 is 15 residues. V was cut by 5 bases and J by 3 bases, with 14 bases left in between. From germline, CDR1 is MDHEN and CDR2 SYDVKM. The CDR3 sequence: CASSDNGKGKNIQYF. CDR3 nucleotide sequence: TGTGCCAGCAGTGATAACGGGAAGGGCAAAAACATTCAGTACTTC. Drawing the rest from reference TRBV28 and TRBJ2-4, the complete variable domain is DVKVTQSSRYLVKRTGEKVFLECVQDMDHENMFWYRQDPGLGLRLIYFSYDVKMKEKGDIPEGYSVSREKKERFSLILESASTNQTSMYLCASSDNGKGKNIQYFGAGTRLSVL.

The sample holds a few counts of this clonotype. The V and J genes are TRBV20-1 and TRBJ1-2; unclear D gene. The V end lost 1 base, the J end lost 5 bases, and 2 bases lay between the germline ends. The germline CDR1 and CDR2 sequences are DFQATT and SNEGSKA (reference sequence). The CDR3 runs 10 residues. Here the CDR3 reads CSARGYGYTF. For the CDR3, the DNA is TGCAGTGCTAGAGGATATGGCTACACCTTC.

The CDR3 DNA is TGTGCCATCAGTGAGTCGTGGCTGTCACAAGAGACCCAGTACTTC. It specifies CAISESWLSQETQYF. The chain links TRBV10-3 to TRBJ2-5, with D hard to call. V was trimmed by 0 bases and J by 2 bases, leaving 10 bases between them. The germline V gene has CDR1 ENHRY and CDR2 SYGVKD. There are 15 residues in the CDR3.

This clonotype was observed a handful of times. The chain links TRBV10-3 to TRBJ2-7, with 15 bases that match TRBD2. V gave up 7 bases and J gave up 5 bases; unmatched junction bases: 12. Germline CDR1 ENHRY, CDR2 SYGVKD. This CDR3 is built from 17 residues. The CDR3 nucleotides are TGTGCCATCAACTCCGGGACTAGCGGGGGGCCCGGTAACGAGCAGTACTTC. The encoded protein is CAINSGTSGGPGNEQYF.